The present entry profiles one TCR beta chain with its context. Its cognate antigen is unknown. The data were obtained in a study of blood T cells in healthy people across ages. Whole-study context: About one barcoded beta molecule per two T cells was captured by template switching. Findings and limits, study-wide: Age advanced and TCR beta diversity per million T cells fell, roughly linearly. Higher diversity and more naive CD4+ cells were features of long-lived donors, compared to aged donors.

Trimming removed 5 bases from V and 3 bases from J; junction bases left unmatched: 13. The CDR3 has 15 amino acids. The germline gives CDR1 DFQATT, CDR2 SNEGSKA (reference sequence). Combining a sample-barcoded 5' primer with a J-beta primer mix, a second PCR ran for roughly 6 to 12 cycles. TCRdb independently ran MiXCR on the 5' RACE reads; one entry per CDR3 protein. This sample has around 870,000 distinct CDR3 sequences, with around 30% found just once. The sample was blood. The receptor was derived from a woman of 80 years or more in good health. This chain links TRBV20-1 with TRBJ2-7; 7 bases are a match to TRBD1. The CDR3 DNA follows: TGCAGTGCTCTACAGGGGAGCCTACGATTCTACGAGCAGTACTTC. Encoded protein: CSALQGSLRFYEQYF.